One and the same sample provided the 17 T cell receptor beta chains below, sequenced in a study of prognosis after radiotherapy for stage I lung cancer. From genomic DNA, TCR beta CDR3 was amplified by two-round multiplex PCR. First-round PCR amplification was performed with primers specific to each TRBV and TRBJ gene. MiXCR was run by TCRdb on the multiplex PCR reads, yielding one entry per CDR3 protein. The table records 20,000 to 25,000 distinct CDR3 sequences, approximately 40% of them present only once. The sequencing here drew on PBMCs, taken before or after stereotactic body radiation therapy (not recorded which). These receptor sequences come from a donor aged 50 or older with non-small cell lung cancer.

This clonotype showed up many times. The chain recombines TRBV24-1 with TRBJ2-7; 9 bases are a match to TRBD2. Germline loops: CDR1 KGHDR, CDR2 SFDVKD. Trimming took 3 bases from V and 5 from J; bases not matched to a gene: 7. The CDR3 runs 15 residues. CDR3 sequence: CATSDSGTSIHEQYF. The CDR3 DNA sequence: TGTGCCACCAGTGATAGCGGGACTAGCATCCACGAGCAGTACTTC.

The V and J genes are TRBV6-1 and TRBJ1-5, with D tentatively TRBD1 (5 bases). The CDR3 length is 13 residues. From germline, CDR1 is MNHNS and CDR2 SASEGT. Trimming took 7 bases from V and 4 from J, leaving 11 bases between them. CDR3 protein: CASTQVVNQPQHF. CDR3 in DNA: TGTGCCAGCACACAGGTTGTAAATCAGCCCCAGCATTTT.

CDR3 residues: CASTYNSPLHF. The CDR3 DNA reads TGTGCCAGCACCTATAATTCACCCCTCCACTTT. The J gene is TRBJ1-6, the V gene TRBV2; D unresolved. Germline CDR1 is SNHLY and CDR2 is FYNNEI. CDR3 size: 11 residues. Trimming removed 7 bases at V and 2 bases at J, with 0 bases between.

This clonotype was seen many times. The chain couples TRBV5-1 to TRBJ2-1, with 9 positions matching TRBD2. CDR1 and CDR2 from the germline V gene are SGHRS and YFSETQ. The CDR3 extends over 16 amino acids. Trimming at V came to 2 bases and at J to 6 bases, leaving 9 bases not matched to a gene. The CDR3 coding sequence is TGCGCCAGCAGCTTCTCTGTAGCGGGAGAAGGCAATGAGCAGTTCTTC. Translated, it gives CASSFSVAGEGNEQFF.

In this sample, this clonotype turned up many times. The chain uses TRBV7-3 and TRBJ2-3; the D is unclear. The length of the CDR3 is 13 residues. V lost 3 bases, J lost 6 bases, and 10 bases lay in between. Germline V gives CDR1 SGHTA, CDR2 FQGTGA. The CDR3 loop is CASSFSTSDTQYF. CDR3 DNA sequence: TGTGCCAGCAGCTTTAGCACATCGGATACGCAGTATTTT.

This clonotype showed up many times. CDR3: CAIKVDGTTDTQYF. Here the CDR3 DNA reads TGTGCCATCAAGGTGGACGGGACCACAGATACGCAGTATTTT. The V call is TRBV10-3, the J call TRBJ2-3; either TRBD1 or TRBD2 may fit D (5 bases each). CDR1 ENHRY and CDR2 SYGVKD come from the germline V gene. The CDR3 is 14 amino acids. Trimming removed 7 bases from V and 2 bases from J, with 13 bases in between.

This clonotype was detected ten times or more. The J gene is TRBJ2-2, the V gene TRBV7-3; 7 nucleotides line up with TRBD1. The CDR3 covers 14 residues. Germline trimming cut 4 bases from V and 1 base from J; bases unmatched to any gene: 0. The germline gives CDR1 SGHTA, CDR2 FQGTGA. The CDR3 spells CASSWTGNTGELFF. For the CDR3, the DNA is TGTGCCAGCAGCTGGACAGGGAACACCGGGGAGCTGTTTTTT.

V and J are TRBV6-1 and TRBJ2-7; maybe TRBD1 (5 bases). The CDR3 is made up of 14 amino acids. Trimming pared 0 bases from V and 0 bases from J, leaving 6 bases between. Per germline, CDR1 MNHNS and CDR2 SASEGT. The CDR3 is CASSEADNSYEQYF. The CDR3 coding sequence is TGTGCCAGCAGTGAAGCGGACAACTCCTACGAGCAGTACTTC.

Ten or more counts support this clonotype. The chain recombines TRBV6-5 with TRBJ1-4; D is unresolved. The ends were cut back, 4 bases at V and 4 bases at J, with 10 bases in the middle. The CDR3 has 14 residues. Germline lookup yields CDR1 MNHEY and CDR2 SVGAGI. The CDR3 loop is CASSWTSNNEKLFF. The CDR3 DNA reads TGTGCCAGCAGTTGGACCTCTAATAATGAAAAACTGTTTTTT.

As to this clonotype: It is likely a read error: a sequence one base away is far more abundant. The chain joins TRBV9 to TRBJ2-3, with unresolved D. The ends were cut back, 4 bases at V and 2 bases at J, with 8 bases in the middle. The CDR3 has 13 residues. From germline, CDR1 is SGDLS and CDR2 YYNGEE. This CDR3 is CASSPDDTDTQYF. The CDR3 region has the DNA TGTGCCAGCAGCCCCGACGACACAGATACGCAGTATTTT.

This clonotype is medium-sized in the sample. V is TRBV30 and J is TRBJ2-1; 11 nucleotides match TRBD2. The CDR3 length is 14 residues. J lost 13 bases, V lost 3 bases, and 11 bases had no gene match. Germline CDR1 reads GTSNPN; CDR2 reads SVGIG (reference sequence). CDR3 nucleotide sequence: TGTGCCTGGAGGCCGGGACTAGCGGCAGGGGCTCAGTTCTTC. Encoded protein: CAWRPGLAAGAQFF.

This clonotype was counted only a few times. The chain joins TRBV3-1 to TRBJ2-1, with a tentative D call TRBD1 (6 bases). Trimming pared 1 base from V and 6 bases from J, leaving 13 bases between. Germline V gene data show CDR1 as LGHDT and CDR2 as YNNKEL (reference sequence). This CDR3 has 15 residues. The CDR3 loop reads CASSQGQGIINEQFF. CDR3 sequence (DNA): TGTGCCAGCAGCCAAGGGCAGGGGATCATCAATGAGCAGTTCTTC.

This CDR3 reads CASSFWNIDTGELFF. The CDR3 bases are TGTGCCAGCAGTTTTTGGAACATCGACACCGGGGAGCTGTTTTTT. The chain uses TRBV28 and TRBJ2-2; D gene unclear. This CDR3 has 15 amino acids. The ends were cut back, 3 bases at V and 3 bases at J, with 11 bases in the middle. Per the germline V gene, CDR1 is MDHEN and CDR2 is SYDVKM.

This clonotype was seen once. One end of the junction does not line up with germline, which may come from a read error. The CDR3 DNA reads as TGCAGTGCTAGCGGGATCCACTACGATCAGTACTTC. Encoded protein: CSASGIHYDQYF. The genes are TRBV20-1 and TRBJ2-7; D may be TRBD2 (5 bases). This CDR3 comprises 12 residues. In germline, CDR1 is DFQATT, CDR2 SNEGSKA (reference sequence).

About this clonotype itself: A much larger clone differs from this one at a single base, so this may be a read error. The rearrangement joins TRBV9 to TRBJ1-1; the D is unclear. This CDR3 has 13 residues. Germline V gene sequence: CDR1 SGDLS, CDR2 YYNGEE. V dropped 4 bases and J dropped 4 bases, with 11 bases sitting between them. The CDR3 here is CASSPLCGTEAFF. The CDR3 DNA is TGTGCCAGCAGCCCCTTGTGTGGCACTGAAGCTTTCTTT. Filled out from reference TRBV9 and TRBJ1-1, the complete variable domain reads DSGVTQTPKHLITATGQRVTLRCSPRSGDLSVYWYQQSLDQGLQFLIQYYNGEERAKGNILERFSAQQFPDLHSELNLSSLELGDSALYFCASSPLCGTEAFFGQGTRLTVV.

Worth noting for this clonotype: Being one base from a much bigger clone, this may be a read error. The rearrangement joins TRBV6-2 or TRBV6-3 to TRBJ2-7; D is ambiguous. The CDR3 is 14 amino acids. Germline values: CDR1 MNHEY, CDR2 SVGEGT. This CDR3 is CASSYGVASYGQYF. The DNA of the CDR3 is TGTGCCAGCAGTTACGGGGTGGCGTCCTACGGGCAGTACTTC.

This clonotype occurred many times. The V call is TRBV9, the J call TRBJ2-7; 7 bases fit TRBD2. The ends lost 4 bases at V and 3 bases at J; junction bases unmatched: 10. Germline loops: CDR1 SGDLS, CDR2 YYNGEE. CDR3 length equals 15 residues. The CDR3 DNA reads TGTGCCAGCAGCAAGCAGGCTAGCGGAAGCTACGAGCAGTACTTC. Its translation is CASSKQASGSYEQYF.